This T cell receptor (beta chain) comes out of a study of T cell changes during pregnancy in multiple sclerosis (dated by TCRdb to the late 2010s). Regarding the research as a whole: In women with multiple sclerosis, the researchers looked at how the T cell repertoire shifted as pregnancy progressed.

In regard to this clone: Its antigen is still unknown. It has no much larger one-base neighbor in the sample; base qualities were not kept.

Library prep was done by the immunoSEQ multiplex PCR assay. Imported from immuneACCESS, the table was reduced by TCRdb to in-frame sequences with V and J called. These copies leave out some clones; in studies compared against another copy, an unresolved V gene accounts for under half, and the cause of the remainder is not known. This sample gives tens of thousands of clones in total; over 90% of them show up just once. The ten largest account for 0.5% of the sample. The CDR3 measures 15 amino acids from cysteine to phenylalanine. CDR3 DNA is the only sequence kept; it has 45 bases, read in frame from the first base. The germline V gene sets CDR1 to SGDLS and CDR2 to YYNGEE. The junction carries 12 bases between V and J, which are trimmed by 0 bases and 6 bases respectively.

The sequence is built from TRBV9 and TRBJ2-2; the D gene lacks a confident call. The sequence derives from a female donor with multiple sclerosis, enrolled in a pregnancy study. Sequencing used CD4+ T cells from peripheral blood mononuclear cells, obtained in the third trimester of pregnancy. The CDR3 corresponds to CASSVGGIGAGELFF. The DNA sequence reads TGTGCCAGCAGCGTAGGCGGTATAGGTGCCGGGGAGCTGTTTTTT.